This T cell receptor beta chain comes out of a study of T cells in Graves' hyperthyroidism and ophthalmopathy (dated by TCRdb to between 2018 and 2020). Regarding the complete study: TCR V-J signatures able to tell the groups apart were searched for in a discovery cohort of approximately 95 patients, of whom more than 40 had Graves' ophthalmopathy and around 58 had stable Graves' hyperthyroidism. The roughly 94 discovery patients were randomly divided into training and test sets at a 7:3 ratio. According to the paper, TCR Vbeta CDR3 sequencing was carried out on 135 peripheral blood samples, which came from 40 to 45 ophthalmopathy, around 74 hyperthyroidism and roughly 17 progressor patients. The study also compared thyroid tissue and blood T-cell repertoires from several Graves' hyperthyroidism patients. Prospective prediction of ophthalmopathy was tested in an independent validation cohort of some 20 hyperthyroidism patients and 15 to 17 patients who later progressed to ophthalmopathy. After blood sampling, hyperthyroidism patients were treated with methimazole at a starting dose of 30 mg daily, and ophthalmopathy patients were treated with high-dose intravenous methylprednisolone. What the research found in general, with its limitations: Most expanded thyroid clonotypes (frequency above 0.001) were also detected in blood, a finding suggesting that blood repertoires may reflect thyroid immune responses. No statistical method was used to set the sample size in advance, and investigators knew the group allocation. In validation, progression to ophthalmopathy was predicted by the model with 70.59% sensitivity and about 72% specificity, a median of approximately 6.5 months before onset. A model built on a 13 V-J signature distinguished ophthalmopathy from stable hyperthyroidism, reaching over 85% sensitivity and 81.08% specificity in cross-validation and 80%/75% in testing.

Taken from cysteine to phenylalanine, the CDR3 has 15 residues. Kept here is only the CDR3 DNA, which spans 45 bases and is read in frame from base 1. V is reduced by 0 bases and J by 1 base, leaving a spacing of 10 bases between them. The germline V gene sets CDR1 to MNHEY and CDR2 to SVGAGI. TCR beta CDR3 regions were amplified from RNA transcripts. For the first round of RT-PCR on the TCR CDR3, the HTBI primer set was used together with the Qiagen OneStep RT-PCR kit. Libraries were constructed in a second round of multiplex PCR, after which size selection and purification were carried out. Libraries were sequenced paired-end with 100 bp reads on an Illumina HiSeq2000. Under the source paper's analysis protocol: SOAPnuke was used to process the raw data, removing reads that contained adapters or uncalled bases, had a mean Phred below 15, or lacked an exact match to the constant primer or identifier. High-quality paired reads were merged using COPE v1.2.5, and each unique nucleotide sequence was defined as a clonotype. Clonotypes were aligned to IMGT TRBV, TRBD and TRBJ reference segments using MiTCR v1.1. The analysis was restricted to V-J combinations with a frequency above 0.0001, which together covered 98% to 99.2% of the repertoires. The TCS score was defined as the ratio of F50 (clonal expansion) to E x V (chaos), calculated using BLOSUM62-based TCRdist between CDR3 peptides within each V-J. Welch's t-statistics and random forest reduced around 550 V-J features to roughly 13, which were used in a naive Bayes classifier (R e1071). The Morisita-Horn index was used to measure how similar the thyroid and blood repertoires were. Using fastp trimming at Q25 and MiXCR clonotype assembly, TCRdb reanalyzed the public sequencing data and kept in-frame beta chains. Rows with one shared CDR3 protein collapse into an entry with the most common genes and DNA. TCRdb's processing, not the authors' own work, is the source of the V and J calls. Within this sample are about 610,000 distinct CDR3 sequences, with about 45% of them counted one time only. The ten top clones hold around 8% of the sample.

This clonotype was seen only a few times. The target of this receptor is not known. The sample holds no much larger clone one base away, and base qualities are not on file. A patient counted as having stable Graves' hyperthyroidism if no progression to ophthalmopathy occurred over 18 months of follow-up. Hyperthyroidism patients were newly diagnosed, with disease duration under 2 months, and aged 18 to 65 years. Any patient with an uncontrolled infection, another autoimmune disease, pregnancy or lactation was excluded. Diagnoses were established on the basis of clinical symptoms, serum thyroxine and TRAb, thyroid ultrasound, and orbital computed tomography. Total RNA was extracted with Trizol reagent, and quality was checked on an Agilent 2100 Bioanalyzer.

The receptor chain draws on TRBV6-5 and TRBJ2-7; 5 matching bases give a weak D call of TRBD1. This receptor was identified in a young woman with Graves' hyperthyroidism. Sequenced material: peripheral blood or thyroid tissue (not recorded which). Read as DNA, the sequence is TGTGCCAGCAGTTACTCGTCAGGGTATTCCTACGAGCAGTACTTC. Its coded protein is CASSYSSGYSYEQYF.